The sequence of this T cell receptor (beta chain) was determined in a study of blood T cell repertoires in COVID-19. As for the study in general: Spain, Italy and the United States supplied samples that represented acute and convalescent COVID-19. From T cells, B-cell-depleted T cells, or PBMCs came the material, which was cDNA or gDNA.

Looked up from germline, CDR1 is SGHVS and CDR2 is FQNEAQ. This CDR3 is built from 16 residues. Trimming cost V 2 bases and J 1 base; bases outside gene matches: 5. Authors' processing steps: By means of reference gene primer amplification, nucleated cell counts were estimated. The protocol was immunoSEQ multiplex PCR, while the TCRdb copy is restricted to in-frame clones and leaves out a portion. D and trimming were read from the DNA, whereas the V and J calls and clone size are those reported in that table. Seen here are 35,000 to 45,000 clones, 87% observed once, and the top ten hold around 21%. The origin of this receptor is a man aged 55-75 years with acute or convalescent COVID-19. The rearrangement uses TRBV7-8 and TRBJ1-3; 7 nucleotides line up with TRBD1. The sequenced sample consisted of peripheral blood. CDR3 loop: CASSLRGLRSGNTIYF. The CDR3 nucleotides are TGTGCCAGCAGCTTAAGGGGGCTGAGGTCTGGAAACACCATATATTTT.